This paragraph reports one TCR beta chain. Its antigen is not known. This sample was included in a study of T-cell memory formation after mild COVID-19. Study summary: Most TCR clusters belonged to a single donor. Study-level findings and limits: Second-wave clones with a day 37 peak had unconfirmed SARS-CoV-2 specificity. CD4+ bias marked clones expanding day 15 to 37, unlike balanced contracting clones.

TCRdb analysed the 5' RACE reads with MiXCR anew, one entry per CDR3 protein. The sample consists of hundreds of thousands of distinct CDR3 sequences, 17% of them appearing once. The CDR3 extends over 13 amino acids. V dropped 0 bases and J dropped 4 bases, with 7 bases sitting between them. Germline V lookup: CDR1 DFQATT, CDR2 SNEGSKA (reference sequence). The chain combines TRBV20-1 with TRBJ1-3; D unresolved. The material sequenced was PBMCs or a T cell subset sorted from them (not recorded which). This clonotype originated in an adult woman who had mild COVID-19 (a few samples of this study predate the infection). Cell type and time point are not known. The CDR3 spells CSAREPLGNTIYF. The CDR3 coding sequence is TGCAGTGCTAGAGAGCCCCTAGGAAACACCATATATTTT.